This record concerns one T cell receptor beta chain sequence. The specificity of this receptor is unknown. The input lacks base qualities; no much larger clone sits a single base away. Libraries were made using the immunoSEQ multiplex PCR assay. The multiplex PCR relied on a mix of 60 forward primers for TCR Vbeta segments and 13 reverse primers for TCR Jbeta segments. Amplification of the CDR3 region of rearranged TCR beta genes was performed with a multiplex PCR assay on genomic DNA. On the Illumina HiSeq System, the amplified TCR beta libraries were sequenced as 87-base-pair reads. The paper's processing steps were these. A later analysis counted about 80 million unique TCR beta chains across the 640 or so repertoires, and 10 million to 11 million of these chains were shared by at least two donors. To remove PCR and sequencing errors, raw reads were error-corrected and collapsed into unique sequences using a nearest-neighbor algorithm that merged closely related sequences. To assign V, D and J gene segments, CDR3 sequences were aligned to IMGT reference sequences. For a sequence to be retained, at least a six-nucleotide match to both a V gene segment and a J gene segment was required. Rearrangements were called productive when the CDR3 lacked stop codons and stayed in frame with V and J; all others were non-productive. CDR3 was defined according to IMGT convention as the region running from the second conserved V-encoded cysteine to the conserved J-encoded phenylalanine. The earlier analysis of about 610 of the donors excluded sequences that lacked an unambiguous match to a single V gene segment. In an earlier analysis of almost 600 of the donors, a V segment was called functional when productive rearrangements were above 56.7%, and segregating when the standard deviation between donors exceeded 5%. A statistical classification framework was built to diagnose cytomegalovirus status from the catalog of TCR beta chain sequences. A later analysis assigned V and J genes by comparing TCR nucleotide sequences with IMGT/GENE-DB human TR gene sequences. The TCRdist pipeline was used in a later analysis to assign CDR3 sequences and most-parsimonious VDJ recombination scenarios. A later analysis defined each TCR beta chain by its CDR3 amino acid sequence plus V-gene family, and excluded reads lacking a unique V-gene family. In a later analysis, 450 to 600 highly shared, low-generation-probability nucleotide sequences were removed to address suspected cross-contamination and a sequencing artifact. In a later analysis, a clonal expansion index was calculated for each public chain from normalized within-repertoire ranks of inferred template counts. A later analysis computed generation probabilities with a VDJ recombination model fitted to out-of-frame rearrangements, and checked the results against IGoR. In a later analysis, TCR-TCR, TCR-HLA and TCR-CMV co-occurrence was scored with hypergeometric tests, and a repertoire-size bias correction was applied to TCR pairs. False discovery rates were estimated in a later analysis by permuting HLA or CMV assignments 20 times. In a later analysis, co-occurring TCRs were grouped with DBSCAN, and TCRdist sequence similarity was added when clustering was performed within HLA-allele-positive subsets. For co-occurrence clustering, repertoires with fewer than 30,000 or more than 120,000 public chains were excluded, along with roughly 5 repertoires with anomalous nucleotide sharing. TCRdb holds this immuneACCESS table with in-frame rearrangements only. Some clones are missing; in checked studies, unresolved V genes explain under half, and the rest has no known cause. Clonal size and the V and J genes are those of that table, whereas D and trimming came from the DNA. The sample yields 200,000 or so clones; approximately 82% were counted once. In total, the top ten clones hold around 2% of the sample.

This record belongs to a study of cytomegalovirus exposure and HLA in healthy donors (TCRdb year 2017). As for the study more broadly: An earlier analysis of some 600 of the donors reported about 260 Gb of sequence data and 90 million to 120 million unique TCR beta sequences obtained from about 200 million T cells. Every repertoire in the discovery cohort had been generated on one and the same sequencing platform. HLA typing included class I and class II loci at four-digit resolution. Besides the first cohort of 550 to 750 subjects, a separate validation cohort made up of 90 to 150 different subjects was used. A later analysis re-analyzed previously published TCR beta repertoires from about 600 donors and added high-resolution HLA genotyping to study TCR occurrence patterns. Of the roughly 390 genotyped donors, approximately 83% fell in the genetic ancestry cluster associated with self-reported Caucasian donors. In an earlier analysis of a few hundred of the donors, high-throughput TCR beta sequencing was used to judge whether each TCR beta V gene segment behaved as functional or pseudogenic. The study combined high-throughput TCR immunosequencing, statistical association of individual TCRs with disease status, and machine learning to predict cytomegalovirus infection status. Approximately 300 gigabases of sequencing data and about 92 million unique TCR sequences made up an early release that covered fewer than 650 HLA-typed donors. Alongside the repertoire data, information on donor age, sex, ethnicity and CMV serostatus was compiled. On average, roughly 250,000 unique TCR beta nucleotide sequences were sequenced per donor among several hundred genotyped donors of the cohort, with 15% to 20% of those sequences being non-productive. A later genetic analysis took genome-wide SNP genotypes for about 65% of the 666 donors and used that subset as a discovery cohort. Using immunosequencing, the study profiled T cell repertoires from 550 to 750 subjects and related those repertoires to cytomegalovirus serostatus. The number of typed donors differed by locus: about 620-630 for A, B, C, DRB1 and DQB1; some 500 for DQA1; 606 for DPA1; and roughly 490 for DPB1. About five DR-DQ haplotypes were treated as single units for association and clustering because of strong linkage in the cohort. The later analysis used no new phenotypic data to find candidate immune exposures, relying instead on TCR beta sequences and their occurrence across donors. The study aimed to test whether cataloging public T cell receptors could reveal signatures of past pathogen exposure.

Spanning cysteine to phenylalanine, the CDR3 consists of 14 amino acids. The entry retains the CDR3 DNA only, 42 bases that are in frame from base 1. Clipping removes 8 bases from V and 5 bases from J, with 12 as the unmatched junction base count. For CDR1 and CDR2, the germline V gene (reference sequence) lists MNHEY and SMNVEV. Summary of the overall study and its limitations: In vitro tests confirmed that three of the cytomegalovirus-associated TCR beta chains recognize cytomegalovirus antigens. A further reported finding was that TCR beta sequences accurately predicted the HLA-A and HLA-B alleles for most subjects in the first cohort. When HLA alleles, especially DR and DQ, strongly co-occurred, attributing TCR associations to individual alleles was difficult. A total of around 150 TCR beta chains were listed by the study as associated with cytomegalovirus. The authors suggested that the approach could potentially be generalized to other disease states and immunological phenotypes. Correlated functional status among segregating V segments might be attributable to linkage disequilibrium, but an unknown experimental factor could not be ruled out. In a later genetic analysis, fewer N-insertions in productive TCRs were reported among donors in an Asian-associated ancestry cluster than the approximately 670-donor mean. In a later analysis, most CMV-associated TCR beta chains were found to appear HLA-restricted, with HLA associations seemingly driven largely by CMV exposure. In a later genetic analysis, a missense DCLRE1C variant was associated with V-gene and J-gene trimming of TCR beta chains, and the association was replicated in an independent cohort. A later analysis found that TCR association rates varied across HLA loci, with DRB1 alleles showing the most associated TCRs and HLA-C alleles the fewest. Compared with equally common non-associated chains, HLA-associated TCR beta chains in a later analysis were more clonally expanded and had lower generation probabilities. This cohort had only TCR beta chains sequenced, and the lack of alpha or paired-chain data limited which features could be detected. HLA typing was unavailable for some donors at each locus, so association tests used only the typed subset. In both the original and validation cohorts, the classifier was reported to diagnose cytomegalovirus status with high specificity and sensitivity. Most TCR sequences were observed very rarely across donors, whereas some public TCRs were present in many individuals. CMV serostatus was the only immune exposure information available for the cohort. At a false discovery rate of 0.05, a later analysis linked 15,000 to 20,000 TCR beta sequences to specific HLA alleles. In a later analysis, several top co-occurrence clusters were reported to appear linked to parvovirus B19, influenza, CMV and Epstein-Barr virus. A group of highly shared sequence variants was considered likely to be a technical artifact of the sequencing pipeline. Presence/absence analyses assumed roughly uniform sequencing depth across donors, an assumption that may not hold. The earlier analysis of fewer than 750 of the donors excluded approximately 17 rarely observed V segments, including chromosome 9 orphons, because counts were too low. The 87-base-pair reads could not distinguish some IMGT-functional V segments, including TRBV6-2 and TRBV6-3, so those segments were excluded. In an earlier analysis of about 550 of the donors, most TCR beta V segments were observed in productive rearrangements about 87% or about 30% of the time, broadly matching IMGT annotations.

The cohort was made up of around 720 healthy bone marrow donors. At the time of sampling, all cohort members were nominally healthy, though unrecorded immune exposures were likely present. The donor tested CMV seropositive, placing the donor among the 289 seropositive members of the cohort. A peripheral blood sample was provided by each donor, and peripheral blood mononuclear cells were used for TCR beta sequencing. The Qiagen DNeasy Blood Extraction Kit was used to extract genomic DNA from the blood cell samples. The chain uses TRBV27 and TRBJ2-7; TRBD1 fits 7 bases in the junction. This clonotype originated in a woman younger than 35 in good health and CMV-seropositive. Sequencing input: PBMCs. The DNA sequence is TGTGCCAGCCAGGAGTCGACAGGGAGCCACGAGCAGTACTTC. This yields the protein CASQESTGSHEQYF.